Shown below are 17 T cell receptor beta chains from a single sample sequenced in a study of blood T cells in healthy people across ages. With a J-beta primer mix and a sample-barcoded 5' primer, a second PCR ran roughly 6 to 11 cycles. Using its own MiXCR run on the 5' RACE reads, TCRdb lists one record per CDR3 protein. The sample has approximately 800,000 distinct CDR3 sequences, about 45% seen once; the top ten hold about a sixth. The specimen sequenced was blood. The receptors were sampled from a man older than 75 in good health.

The chain uses TRBV29-1 and TRBJ2-1; TRBD1 matches at 10 bases. The CDR3 length is 17 residues. After removal of 0 bases from V and 5 bases from J, the junction contained 10 bases not matched to a gene. Germline V lookup: CDR1 SQVTM, CDR2 ANQGSEA. CDR3 bases: TGCAGCGTTGAAGACGGGACAGGGGTGAGTCGTCACAATGAGCAGTTCTTC. It codes for CSVEDGTGVSRHNEQFF.

As regards this clonotype: This may arise from a read error, as a much more abundant clone is one base away. This rearrangement joins TRBV4-2 to TRBJ2-7; D is ambiguous. This CDR3 is built from 14 residues. Trimming cost V 1 base and J 5 bases, with 12 bases left between them. Germline V gene sequence: CDR1 LGHNA, CDR2 YNFKEQ. The CDR3 nucleotides read TGTGCCAGCAGCCAAGGCGTGGAAGCCCACGAGCAGTACTTC. Amino acids: CASSQGVEAHEQYF.

In this sample, this clonotype turned up once. The chain recombines TRBV4-3 with TRBJ2-5; perhaps D is TRBD1 or TRBD2 (5 bases each). V lost 0 bases to trimming and J lost 2 bases, with 10 bases between them. The CDR3 covers 15 residues. CDR1 LGHNA and CDR2 YSLEER come from the germline V gene. CDR3 in DNA: TGCGCCAGCAGCCAAGATCCGAGGGGACAAGAGACCCAGTACTTC. This translates into CASSQDPRGQETQYF.

A remark on this clonotype: A much larger clone lies a single base off, so this may be a read error. This chain links TRBV2 with TRBJ2-1; either TRBD1 or TRBD2 may fit D (6 bases each). The V and J ends lost 8 bases and 7 bases respectively, with 24 bases between them. The CDR3 runs to 16 residues. CDR1 is SNHLY, CDR2 FYNNEI, per germline. The CDR3 DNA is TGTGCCAGCGGCGAGGAAACACTCAGGGGAGGTAATGAGCAGTTCTTC. Amino acid sequence: CASGEETLRGGNEQFF.

This clonotype showed up just a few times. This chain joins TRBV6-2 or TRBV6-3 and TRBJ2-7; D is tentatively TRBD1 or TRBD2 (6 bases each). CDR3 length: 13 amino acids. Germline loops: CDR1 MNHEY, CDR2 SVGEGT. V shed 2 bases and J shed 7 bases, with 12 bases lying between them. CDR3 region: CASSYGGLSEQYF. The CDR3 DNA reads as TGTGCCAGCAGTTACGGGGGGCTGAGTGAGCAGTACTTC.

In this sample, this clonotype turned up a few times. The chain recombines TRBV7-2 with TRBJ2-1, with a weak D call TRBD2 (5 bases). The end of the DNA aligns better with TRBJ2-7, so the J call may be wrong. The CDR3 is 16 amino acids. Germline-derived CDR1 and CDR2 are SGHTA and FQGNSA. CDR3 amino acids: CASSPGGLAAYNEQYF. CDR3 nucleotides: TGTGCCAGCAGTCCCGGTGGGCTAGCAGCTTACAATGAGCAGTACTTC.

This rearrangement joins TRBV7-8 to TRBJ2-1; 11 bases align to TRBD2. V lost 5 bases to trimming and J lost 6 bases; unmatched junction nucleotides: 6. The length of the CDR3 is 15 residues. Germline CDR1 SGHVS, CDR2 FQNEAQ. The CDR3 loop is CASSDSGTSGNEQFF. The CDR3 nucleotides are TGTGCCAGCAGCGACTCCGGGACTAGCGGCAATGAGCAGTTCTTC.

The chain is built from TRBV20-1 and TRBJ2-3; D possibly corresponds to TRBD2 (6 bases). Germline V gene sequence: CDR1 DFQATT, CDR2 SNEGSKA (reference sequence). With 2 bases removed from V and 3 bases from J, the gap between germline ends came to 12 bases. The CDR3 sequence is 14 residues long. The CDR3 sequence: CSARPRRETDTQYF. In DNA, the CDR3 is TGCAGTGCTAGACCCCGACGGGAGACAGATACGCAGTATTTT.

The gene calls are TRBV4-1 and TRBJ2-5; 9 bases align to TRBD1. V lost 4 bases to trimming and J lost 13 bases; unmatched junction nucleotides: 16. CDR3 length equals 15 residues. The germline V gene has CDR1 MGHRA and CDR2 YSYEKL. This chain's CDR3 is CASSPHLGQGGELYF. CDR3 coding DNA: TGCGCCAGCAGCCCACACCTGGGACAGGGCGGCGAGCTGTACTTC.

J is TRBJ1-2 and V is TRBV19, with D uncertain. This CDR3 contains 16 residues. Germline CDR1 reads LNHDA; CDR2 reads SQIVND (reference sequence). V was shortened by 0 bases and J by 9 bases, with 20 bases between the two germline ends. For the CDR3, the DNA is TGTGCCAGTAGTATAGATGGTGACGTAGCTAACGATAGCTACACCTTC. It yields the protein CASSIDGDVANDSYTF.

The rearrangement links TRBV2 to TRBJ2-3; D is unresolved. Trimming stripped 4 bases from V and 6 bases from J, with 8 bases between. The CDR3 loop spans 12 amino acids. Germline lookup yields CDR1 SNHLY and CDR2 FYNNEI. The chain's CDR3 is CASSALRDTQYF. The CDR3, as DNA: TGTGCCAGCAGTGCGTTAAGGGATACGCAGTATTTT. The variable domain in full, completed from reference TRBV2 and TRBJ2-3, reads EPEVTQTPSHQVTQMGQEVILRCVPISNHLYFYWYRQILGQKVEFLVSFYNNEISEKSEIFDDQFSVERPDGSNFTLKIRSTKLEDSAMYFCASSALRDTQYFGPGTRLTVL.

The chain links TRBV7-9 to TRBJ1-1; D unclear. This CDR3 has 12 residues. CDR1 is SEHNR, CDR2 FQNEAQ, per germline (reference sequence). Trimming removed 5 bases from V and 7 bases from J, with 11 bases in between. CDR3 nucleotides: TGTGCCAGCAGCGCCAGGAACCTTGAAGCTTTCTTT. Translated: CASSARNLEAFF.

The chain couples TRBV7-9 to TRBJ1-4; D gene ambiguous. V gave up 5 bases and J gave up 13 bases, with 14 bases separating them. CDR1 SEHNR and CDR2 FQNEAQ come from the germline V gene (reference sequence). There are 12 residues in the CDR3. The CDR3 nucleotides are TGTGCCAGCAGCGGGAAGGAGAGAGGACTGTTTTTT. Its translation: CASSGKERGLFF.

There are a few counts of this clonotype. This chain joins TRBV9 and TRBJ2-1; 10 bases line up with TRBD2. The CDR3 is made up of 15 amino acids. V lost 8 bases and J lost 6; bases outside the gene matches: 11. Germline V gene data show CDR1 as SGDLS and CDR2 as YYNGEE. CDR3 amino acids: CASSSGGLPSNEQFF. The CDR3 coding sequence is TGTGCCAGTTCTAGCGGGGGTCTTCCCTCCAATGAGCAGTTCTTC.

This clonotype came up many times. CDR3 protein: CASNAGGTSFETQYF. CDR3 nucleotide sequence: TGTGCCAGCAATGCCGGGGGGACTAGCTTTGAGACCCAGTACTTC. The rearrangement uses TRBV2 and TRBJ2-5, with 9 bases matching TRBD2. Per germline, CDR1 SNHLY and CDR2 FYNNEI. The trim removed 7 bases at V and 5 bases at J, leaving 11 bases unmatched. The CDR3 runs to 15 residues.

The chain employs TRBV12-3 or TRBV12-4 and TRBJ2-5; 10 bases fit TRBD1. With 5 bases clipped from V and 2 bases from J, the junction kept 11 bases outside the gene matches. CDR3 size: 17 residues. CDR3 in DNA: TGTGCCAGCAGTCCACTCCGAGGGGGACAGGGGCAAGAGACCCAGTACTTC. It specifies CASSPLRGGQGQETQYF.

V is TRBV5-1 and J is TRBJ2-1, with D possibly being TRBD2 (6 bases). CDR1 SGHRS and CDR2 YFSETQ come from the germline V gene. V dropped 3 bases and J dropped 7 bases, with 11 bases sitting between them. The CDR3 runs 13 residues. Here the CDR3 DNA reads TGCGCCAGCAGCTCCGGGACTCGAAATGAGCAGTTCTTC. It translates to CASSSGTRNEQFF.